The 12 T cell receptor beta chains reported below all come from one sample, sequenced in a study of cytomegalovirus exposure and HLA in healthy donors (TCRdb year 2017). Libraries were built with the immunoSEQ multiplex PCR assay. For the multiplex PCR, a mixture combining 60 forward primers for TCR Vbeta segments and 13 reverse primers for TCR Jbeta segments was used. Here the immuneACCESS table is served through TCRdb, limited to in-frame sequences with V and J called. Missing clones are a known gap in these copies; in checked studies unresolved V genes cover under half, and the rest lacks a known reason. This sample holds approximately 180,000 clones; 72% were observed only once. The top ten clones comprise under 2.5% of the sample. The sequenced sample consisted of PBMCs. The receptor source for this set is a human donor in good health.

CDR3 residues: CASRGLQGADTEAFF. For the CDR3, the DNA is TGTGCCAGCAGGGGGCTACAGGGGGCGGACACTGAAGCTTTCTTT. The V and J genes are TRBV2 and TRBJ1-1; 9 bases line up with TRBD1. The CDR3 loop spans 15 amino acids. The junction had 8 bases not matched to a gene; V was cut back by 6 bases and J by 3 bases. Germline assignment: CDR1 SNHLY and CDR2 FYNNEI.

This clone has a single count. J is TRBJ1-2 and V is TRBV15; tentatively, D is TRBD1 (5 bases). The CDR3 has 14 amino acids. V lost 0 bases, J lost 8 bases, and 13 bases lay in between. Germline V gives CDR1 LNHNV, CDR2 YYDKDF (reference sequence). CDR3 nucleotides: TGTGCCACCAGCAGAGAGAAGGGGCTCGGGGGCTACACCTTC. Its translation is CATSREKGLGGYTF.

The rearrangement uses TRBV19 and TRBJ1-2; the D gene is possibly TRBD1 (5 bases). This CDR3 has 14 amino acids. CDR1 is LNHDA, CDR2 SQIVND, per germline (reference sequence). Trimming removed 1 base at V and 5 bases at J, with 11 bases between. CDR3 sequence (DNA): TGTGCCAGTAGTATAGCTCCCGGGGGGTATGGCTACACCTTC. It codes for CASSIAPGGYGYTF.

The V call is TRBV5-1, the J call TRBJ1-4, with D uncertain. Trimming stripped 0 bases from V and 0 bases from J, with 6 bases between. CDR1 is SGHRS and CDR2 is YFSETQ in the germline V gene. The CDR3 has 15 residues. CDR3 amino acids: CASSLGVATNEKLFF. DNA of the CDR3: TGCGCCAGCAGCTTGGGCGTTGCAACTAATGAAAAACTGTTTTTT.

The chain uses TRBV9 and TRBJ2-1, with 9 bases identical to TRBD1. Germline trimming cut 4 bases from V and 9 bases from J; bases unmatched to any gene: 14. From germline, CDR1 is SGDLS and CDR2 YYNGEE. The CDR3 has 16 residues. The CDR3: CASSPRTGDPPGEQFF. CDR3 DNA: TGTGCCAGCAGCCCGCGGACAGGGGATCCCCCTGGTGAGCAGTTCTTC.

This clone was counted only a few times. J is TRBJ1-5 and V is TRBV19; 10 nucleotides align to TRBD1. This CDR3 contains 16 residues. Germline V gives CDR1 LNHDA, CDR2 SQIVND (reference sequence). V trimming: 1 base; J trimming: 2 bases; junction bases outside the gene matches: 2. CDR3 bases: TGTGCCAGTAGTATAGGGGGGACAGGGGGCAATCAGCCCCAGCATTTT. Translated, it gives CASSIGGTGGNQPQHF.

V and J are TRBV2 and TRBJ2-7; 7 bases align to TRBD1. CDR3 length: 13 residues. Trimming removed 5 bases from V and 4 bases from J; junction bases left unmatched: 5. Looked up from germline, CDR1 is SNHLY and CDR2 is FYNNEI. The CDR3 DNA reads TGTGCCAGCAGTCTTGGACAGGTATACGAGCAGTACTTC. It yields the protein CASSLGQVYEQYF. Complete variable domain (other parts from reference TRBV2 and TRBJ2-7): EPEVTQTPSHQVTQMGQEVILRCVPISNHLYFYWYRQILGQKVEFLVSFYNNEISEKSEIFDDQFSVERPDGSNFTLKIRSTKLEDSAMYFCASSLGQVYEQYFGPGTRLTVT.

In this sample, this clone turned up a few times. The chain links TRBV5-1 to TRBJ2-5; tentatively, D is TRBD2 (6 bases). Trimming shortened V by 4 bases and J by 2 bases, and 9 bases separated the two germline ends. The CDR3 runs 13 residues. Per germline, CDR1 SGHRS and CDR2 YFSETQ. The chain's CDR3 is CASSRREQETQYF. For the CDR3, the DNA is TGCGCCAGCAGCCGCCGGGAGCAAGAGACCCAGTACTTC.

The chain joins TRBV5-1 to TRBJ2-3; weak D call: TRBD2 (7 bases). Germline CDR1 reads SGHRS; CDR2 reads YFSETQ. V was clipped by 5 bases and J by 1 base, with 14 bases between them. This CDR3 spans 15 amino acids. This chain's CDR3 is CASRRGGRGTDTQYF. In nucleotides, the CDR3 is TGCGCCAGCAGGAGGGGGGGCCGTGGCACAGATACGCAGTATTTT.

The rearrangement joins TRBV6-5 to TRBJ2-3; possible D gene TRBD2, 6 bases. This CDR3 region has 16 residues. V was trimmed by 0 bases and J by 1 base, leaving 11 bases between them. CDR1 MNHEY and CDR2 SVGAGI come from the germline V gene. The CDR3 DNA reads TGTGCCAGCAGTTACTCGGCGGGATTCGGCACAGATACGCAGTATTTT. Protein product: CASSYSAGFGTDTQYF.

The chain has TRBV7-8 and TRBJ2-3; unclear D gene. The CDR3 runs 13 residues. Trimming took 2 bases from V and 1 from J, leaving 4 bases between them. The germline V gene has CDR1 SGHVS and CDR2 FQNEAQ. Here the CDR3 DNA reads TGTGCCAGCAGCTTAACGGGCACAGATACGCAGTATTTT. Its protein is CASSLTGTDTQYF.

The chain carries TRBV18 and TRBJ1-1, with 10 bases fitting TRBD1. V dropped 4 bases and J dropped 1; count of bases not matched to a gene: 0. This CDR3 has 14 amino acids. Germline CDR1 KGHSH, CDR2 LQKENI. The CDR3: CASSRDRGNTEAFF. DNA for the CDR3: TGTGCCAGCTCACGGGACAGGGGGAACACTGAAGCTTTCTTT.